This T cell receptor beta chain was recovered during a study of cytomegalovirus exposure and HLA in healthy donors. Study findings and constraints: It was taken for granted in presence/absence analyses that sequencing depth across donors was roughly uniform. Later analysis revealed greater clonal expansion in HLA-associated TCR beta chains than in equally common others.

Turning to this clone: The antigen remains undetermined.

Germline V gene lookup returns CDR1 LGHNA and CDR2 YNFKEQ. The CDR3 runs to 17 residues. The trim removed 0 bases at V and 0 bases at J, leaving 5 bases unmatched. Vbeta (60) and Jbeta (13) primers were used in the PCR. Produced via immunoSEQ multiplex PCR; TCRdb's table is partial and in-frame only. Of 150,000 to 200,000 clones listed, roughly 87% are singletons. The sequenced sample consisted of PBMCs. This rearrangement joins TRBV4-2 to TRBJ1-1; TRBD1 aligns across 9 bases. This TCR was recovered from a man in his forties or fifties in good health and CMV-seronegative. This CDR3 reads CASSQDRDRVMNTEAFF. The CDR3 nucleotides are TGTGCCAGCAGCCAAGACCGGGACAGGGTTATGAACACTGAAGCTTTCTTT.